The sequence of this T cell receptor beta chain was determined in a study of T cells in Graves' hyperthyroidism and ophthalmopathy. In regard to this clonotype: A much larger clone lies a single base off, so this may be a read error.

This CDR3 is built from 13 residues. Trimming removed 5 bases at V and 7 bases at J, with 14 bases between. The germline V gene encodes CDR1 SNHLY and CDR2 FYNNEI. RNA transcripts were the template for amplifying TCR beta CDR3 regions. The primer set for the first-round RT-PCR of the TCR CDR3 was HTBI. A single record per CDR3 protein comes from TCRdb applying MiXCR to the multiplex PCR reads. The sample gives about 300,000 distinct CDR3 sequences, roughly 19% of which show up once; approximately 37% is in the top ten. In the ophthalmopathy cohort, Clinical Activity Score was at least 3, NOSPECS grade at least 4, and duration under 3 months. Diagnostic decisions used clinical symptoms, serum thyroxine and TRAb, thyroid ultrasound and orbital computed tomography. Isolation of PBMCs was performed on approximately 10 ml fresh peripheral blood.

This sequence originates from a man aged 50-60 years with Graves' ophthalmopathy. The gene calls are TRBV2 and TRBJ1-2; D gene uncertain. Input material: blood. As DNA, the CDR3 is TGTGCCAGCAGTTTGACCCGACGGGGTGGCTACACCTTC. It is translated as CASSLTRRGGYTF.